One and the same sample provided the 8 T cell receptor beta chains below, sequenced in a study of cytomegalovirus exposure and HLA in healthy donors. The primer mix had 60 Vbeta and 13 Jbeta primers. Data came from immunoSEQ multiplex PCR; TCRdb stores just in-frame clones and leaves some out. Of 150,000 or so clones in the sample, 80% are singletons; the top ten hold about 15%. The specimen was PBMCs. Receptor source: a woman in her thirties or forties in good health and CMV-seronegative.

The genes are TRBV5-1 and TRBJ2-7, with D possibly matching TRBD2 (5 bases). Germline CDR1 reads SGHRS; CDR2 reads YFSETQ. The CDR3 length is 13 residues. V shed 6 bases and J shed 4 bases, with 14 bases lying between them. The CDR3 region has the DNA TGCGCCAGCAAGGAGGCCATTGGATACGAGCAGTACTTC. This gives the protein CASKEAIGYEQYF. The full variable domain, with the rest looked up from reference TRBV5-1 and TRBJ2-7, is KAGVTQTPRYLIKTRGQQVTLSCSPISGHRSVSWYQQTPGQGLQFLFEYFSETQRNKGNFPGRFSGRQFSNSRSEMNVSTLELGDSALYLCASKEAIGYEQYFGPGTRLTVT.

This clone was seen a few times. The V call is TRBV11-3, the J call TRBJ2-3, with D possibly matching TRBD1 (5 bases). V was pared by 5 bases and J by 3 bases, with 6 bases between. This CDR3 spans 12 amino acids. CDR1 is SGHNT and CDR2 is YENEEA in the germline V gene. CDR3 sequence (DNA): TGTGCCAGCAGCCAGGGAACAGATACGCAGTATTTT. The encoded protein is CASSQGTDTQYF. Complete variable domain (other parts from reference TRBV11-3 and TRBJ2-3): EAGVVQSPRYKIIEKKQPVAFWCNPISGHNTLYWYLQNLGQGPELLIRYENEEAVDDSQLPKDRFSAERLKGVDSTLKIQPAELGDSAVYLCASSQGTDTQYFGPGTRLTVL.

The chain is built from TRBV4-3 and TRBJ2-7; no clear D. V was pared by 0 bases and J by 2 bases, with 11 bases between. This CDR3 has 15 amino acids. Germline V lookup: CDR1 LGHNA, CDR2 YSLEER. The CDR3 region has the DNA TGCGCCAGCAGCCAAGATCGGCACAGAACCTACGAGCAGTACTTC. The encoded protein is CASSQDRHRTYEQYF.

The CDR3 is CSGGSGGDREQYF. CDR3 DNA: TGCAGCGGTGGGAGCGGGGGAGATCGGGAGCAGTACTTC. The chain is built from TRBV29-1 and TRBJ2-5; 8 nucleotides agree with TRBD2. Trimming took 7 bases from V and 11 from J; bases not matched to a gene: 15. Germline lookup yields CDR1 SQVTM and CDR2 ANQGSEA. The CDR3 sequence is 13 residues long.

The rearrangement uses TRBV5-1 and TRBJ2-7; D is perhaps TRBD1 (6 bases). V lost 2 bases, J lost 6 bases, and 15 bases lay in between. Germline loops: CDR1 SGHRS, CDR2 YFSETQ. The CDR3 spans 14 residues. CDR3 bases: TGCGCCAGCAGCTTACAGGGCTACGGACTCGAGCAGTACTTC. Translating gives CASSLQGYGLEQYF.

This clone was seen only a few times. This rearrangement joins TRBV28 to TRBJ1-2, with 7 nucleotides matching TRBD1. The CDR3 is made up of 14 amino acids. Per germline, CDR1 MDHEN and CDR2 SYDVKM. J was trimmed by 4 bases and V by 5 bases; bases with no gene match: 7. CDR3 nucleotides: TGTGCCAGCAGTGACAGGGTTTTTGGCTATGGCTACACCTTC. Residues: CASSDRVFGYGYTF.

V is TRBV25-1 and J is TRBJ1-6; D may be TRBD1 (6 bases). The CDR3 has 13 residues. Germline lookup yields CDR1 MGHDK and CDR2 SYGVNS. The CDR3 loop is CAGQKNNNSPLHF. For the CDR3, the DNA is TGTGCTGGACAGAAGAATAATAATTCACCCCTCCACTTT.

J is TRBJ2-7 and V is TRBV19, with a possible D match to TRBD1 (6 bases). CDR1 LNHDA and CDR2 SQIVND come from the germline V gene (reference sequence). The CDR3 extends over 13 amino acids. The V end lost 3 bases, the J end lost 1 base, and 7 bases lay between the germline ends. The CDR3 DNA is TGTGCCAGTAGTATGGGACAATCCTACGAGCAGTACTTC. Its translation is CASSMGQSYEQYF.